The clone carrying this TCR beta chain has at least ten counts. Its matching antigen is unknown. The germline V gene encodes CDR1 SGHRS and CDR2 YFSETQ. Deletions cut 0 bases from V and 1 base from J, with 19 bases between. The CDR3 runs to 18 residues. The data were obtained in a study of T cell repertoires in cytomegalovirus infection. Whole-study findings and limits: Within the response measured ex vivo, HLA-C-restricted CMV-specific TCR beta clonotypes were dominant.

MiXCR, applied by TCRdb to the reads, yields one record per CDR3 protein. The table includes approximately 500,000 distinct CDR3 sequences, 16% detected once. The clonotype originates from a human donor in good health (CMV status not recorded). Some clones in this sample may be carry-over from other donors' samples. The chain is built from TRBV5-1 and TRBJ2-5; no clear D. The sequenced material came from CD8+ T cells from PBMCs. The CDR3 region is CASSLEIRSTLLQETQYF. For the CDR3, the DNA is TGCGCCAGCAGCTTGGAAATTAGGTCTACACTCCTCCAAGAGACCCAGTACTTC. The complete variable domain, with remaining parts taken from reference TRBV5-1 and TRBJ2-5, reads KAGVTQTPRYLIKTRGQQVTLSCSPISGHRSVSWYQQTPGQGLQFLFEYFSETQRNKGNFPGRFSGRQFSNSRSEMNVSTLELGDSALYLCASSLEIRSTLLQETQYFGPGTRLLVL.